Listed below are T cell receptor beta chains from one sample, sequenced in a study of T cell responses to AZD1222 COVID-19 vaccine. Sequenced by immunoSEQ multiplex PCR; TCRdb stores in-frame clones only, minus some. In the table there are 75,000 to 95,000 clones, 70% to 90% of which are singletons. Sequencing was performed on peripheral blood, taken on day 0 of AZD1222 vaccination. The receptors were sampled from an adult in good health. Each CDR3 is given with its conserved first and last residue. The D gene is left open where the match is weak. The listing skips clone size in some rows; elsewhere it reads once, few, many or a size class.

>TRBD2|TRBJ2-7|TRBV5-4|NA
CASSLEASGSYEQYF
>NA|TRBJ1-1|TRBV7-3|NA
CASSLSPVNTEAFF
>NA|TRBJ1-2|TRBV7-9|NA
CASSLGTPEHGYTF
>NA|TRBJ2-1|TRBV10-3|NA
CAITDGYNEQFF
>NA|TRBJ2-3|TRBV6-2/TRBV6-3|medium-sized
CASSYVGRTSTDTQYF
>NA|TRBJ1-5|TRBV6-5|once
CASSWGGNQPQHF
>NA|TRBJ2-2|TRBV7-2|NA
CASSQTGSAGELFF
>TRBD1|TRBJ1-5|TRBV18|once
CASSQDRTNSNQPQHF
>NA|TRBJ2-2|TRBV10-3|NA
CATTATGELFF
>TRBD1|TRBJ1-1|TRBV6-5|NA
CASSPQGAYTEAFF
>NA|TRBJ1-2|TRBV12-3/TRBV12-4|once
CASRRDYGYTF
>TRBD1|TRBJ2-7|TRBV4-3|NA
CASSQDRDRVAEQYF
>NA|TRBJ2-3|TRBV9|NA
CASSVGLQDTQYF
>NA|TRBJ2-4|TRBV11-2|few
CASSLVRGKNIQYF
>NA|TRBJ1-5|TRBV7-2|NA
CASSPHSNQPQHF
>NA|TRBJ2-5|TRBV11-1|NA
CASSLGGFWEQETQYF
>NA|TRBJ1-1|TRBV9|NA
CASSARVEWAEAFF
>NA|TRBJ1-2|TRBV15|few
CATSREGLSYGYTF
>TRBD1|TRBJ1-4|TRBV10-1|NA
CASSSRDRANEKLFF
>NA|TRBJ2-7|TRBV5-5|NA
CASRSGAFEQYF
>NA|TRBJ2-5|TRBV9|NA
CASSEAGETQYF
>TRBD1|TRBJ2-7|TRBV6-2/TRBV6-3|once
CASSRDLGQVYEQYF
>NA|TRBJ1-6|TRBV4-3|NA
CASSLKVQGSPLHF
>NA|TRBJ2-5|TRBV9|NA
CASSRASQETQYF
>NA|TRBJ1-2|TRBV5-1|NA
CASSSEPNYGYTF
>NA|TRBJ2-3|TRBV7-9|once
CASSFRGAGLDTQYF
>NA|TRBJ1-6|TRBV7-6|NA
CASSPGPGSNSPLHF
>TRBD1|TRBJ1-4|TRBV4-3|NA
CASSDPGQGGEKLFF
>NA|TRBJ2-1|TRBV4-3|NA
CASSQDSQVYYNEQFF
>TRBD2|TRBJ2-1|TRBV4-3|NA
CASSHRLAGGPGINEQFF
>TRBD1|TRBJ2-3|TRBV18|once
CASSPTGGRDTQYF
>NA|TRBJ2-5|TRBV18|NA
CASSLMDSHQETQYF
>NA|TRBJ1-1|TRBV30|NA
CAWSVRRVEEWNEAFF
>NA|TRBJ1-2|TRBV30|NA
CAWSSVYGYTF
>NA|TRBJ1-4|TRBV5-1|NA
CASSLDGDGEKLFF
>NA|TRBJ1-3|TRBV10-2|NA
CASSGGLGTSDSGNTIYF
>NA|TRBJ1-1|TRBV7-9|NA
CASSFENTEAFF
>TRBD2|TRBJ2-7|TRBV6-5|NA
CASSLLAGGKEQYF
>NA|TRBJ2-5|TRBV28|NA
CASSFRGPQYF
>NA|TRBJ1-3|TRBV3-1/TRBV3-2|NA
CASSQNGVSGNTIYF
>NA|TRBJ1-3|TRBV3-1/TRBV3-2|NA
CASSHLYSGNTIYF
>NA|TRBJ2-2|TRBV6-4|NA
CASSDSIGTGELFF
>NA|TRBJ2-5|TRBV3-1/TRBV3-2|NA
CASSQLAEETQYF